This T cell receptor (beta chain) came from a study of glioma-infiltrating T cells after dendritic cell vaccination listed by TCRdb under 2016. At the level of the whole study: The cohort included around 15 glioblastoma patients drawn from Phase I and II dendritic cell vaccination trials, of whom 9 were newly diagnosed and 6 had recurrent disease. Survival after dendritic cell vaccination was correlated with TCR sequencing metrics, including TIL content and tumor-blood repertoire overlap. Three intradermal dendritic cell vaccine injections were administered to patients at biweekly intervals in the arm below the axilla. Between the early 2000s and the early 2010s, patients were given autologous tumor lysate-pulsed dendritic cell vaccination. In glioblastoma patients vaccinated with dendritic cells, deep sequencing of TCR beta CDR3 regions served to measure the amount of tumor-infiltrating lymphocytes and to compare repertoires between tumor and blood. The vaccine consisted of monocyte-derived dendritic cells cultured less than eight days with IL-4 and GM-CSF, then pulsed overnight with autologous tumor lysate. Study-wide conclusions, independent of this receptor: TCR clonality showed no direct relationship with survival, which suggests that a diverse polyclonal response may matter. The cohort was small and heterogeneous, only a few patients had full blood and tumor sets, and even fewer had initial-recurrent tumor pairs. After dendritic cell vaccination, a higher estimated pretreatment TIL content predicted longer time to progression and overall survival. The TCR overlap response model with three groups was called speculative and said to need prospective validation.

Using the immunoSEQ assay, TCRB CDR3 regions were amplified from approximately 2.1 micrograms of genomic DNA, or from all available DNA when less than that was on hand. For multiplex PCR, 60 forward primers for TCR V beta segments and 13 reverse primers for J beta segments were used. To estimate the number of reads per starting template, synthetic control templates were added to each sample at limiting dilution. Sequencing produced 87 bp reads on the Illumina HiSeq System. Turning to the authors' computational methods: PCR and sequencing errors were removed by merging closely related sequences with a nearest neighbor algorithm. TCR overlap was measured as the percentage of unique tumor TCR beta sequences that were also present in the peripheral blood of the same patient. TCRdb holds this immuneACCESS table with in-frame rearrangements only. Some clones are missing; in checked studies, unresolved V genes explain under half, and the rest has no known cause. V, J and clone size derive from that table, while D and trimming were established from the DNA sequence. The sample table shows approximately 50,000 clones, and 89% are seen once. The top ten clonotypes cover approximately 5.3% of the sample.

CDR1 and CDR2 were assigned from the germline V gene as LGHNA and YNFKEQ. Deletion took 0 bases off V and 2 bases off J, with a span of 10 bases between the germline ends. The CDR3 measures 15 amino acids from cysteine to phenylalanine. The kept DNA is CDR3 alone, 45 bases in frame from the first base. Worth noting for this clone: Its specific antigen is unknown. The sample holds no much larger clone one base away, and base qualities are not on file.

The intended sense of this specimen's time point label: after dendritic cell vaccination, including at tumor progression/relapse. Selection of patients required sufficient residual fresh-frozen tumor tissue and over two years of available survival data. Molecular status otherwise varied across the glioblastoma patients, but none of them carried an isocitrate dehydrogenase mutation. PBMC collection took place before vaccination, two weeks after the third vaccination, and at tumor progression if progression occurred. Genomic DNA was extracted with the Qiagen DNeasy Blood extraction Kit. Source: blood, taken after dendritic cell vaccination. This TCR was recovered from a human donor with glioblastoma. In this chain, TRBV4-2 is recombined with TRBJ1-2; the D gene cannot be resolved reliably. The DNA reads as follows: TGTGCCAGCAGCCAAGATCTGAGGGCCAACTATGGCTACACCTTC. This yields the protein CASSQDLRANYGYTF.